This T cell receptor (beta chain) was identified in a study of blood T cell repertoires in COVID-19. Study overall: Acute and convalescent COVID-19 samples came from the United States, Italy and Spain.

The CDR3 has 14 residues. Deletions cut 7 bases from V and 2 bases from J, with 11 bases between. Germline lookup yields CDR1 LNHDA and CDR2 SQIVND (reference sequence). How the authors handled the data: Reference gene primers were amplified, and this amplification served to estimate nucleated cell counts. The protocol was immunoSEQ multiplex PCR, while the TCRdb copy is restricted to in-frame clones and leaves out a portion. The DNA gave D and trimming, while V, J and clone size come from that table. The sample records more than 70,000 clones, under 95% being singletons. The TCR was taken from a woman aged 45-65 years in a cohort sampled during active COVID-19. J is TRBJ2-2 and V is TRBV19, with TRBD2 as a possible D gene (7 bases). Specimen: peripheral blood. DNA of the CDR3: TGTGCCAGTAAGGGGGGGCATAACACCGGGGAGCTGTTTTTT. Its protein is CASKGGHNTGELFF.